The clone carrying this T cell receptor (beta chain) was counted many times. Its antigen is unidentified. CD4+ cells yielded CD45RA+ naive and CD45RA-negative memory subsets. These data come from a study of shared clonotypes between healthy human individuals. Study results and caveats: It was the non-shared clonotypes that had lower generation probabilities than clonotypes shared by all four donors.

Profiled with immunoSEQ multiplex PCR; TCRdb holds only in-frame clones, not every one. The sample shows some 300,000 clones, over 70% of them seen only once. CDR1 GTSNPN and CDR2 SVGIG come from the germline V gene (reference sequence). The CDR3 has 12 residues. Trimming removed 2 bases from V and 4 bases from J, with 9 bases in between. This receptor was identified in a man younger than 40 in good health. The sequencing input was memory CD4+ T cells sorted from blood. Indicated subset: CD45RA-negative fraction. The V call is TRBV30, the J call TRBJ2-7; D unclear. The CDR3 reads CAWSPRSYEQYF. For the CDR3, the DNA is TGTGCCTGGAGTCCCAGATCATACGAGCAGTACTTC.